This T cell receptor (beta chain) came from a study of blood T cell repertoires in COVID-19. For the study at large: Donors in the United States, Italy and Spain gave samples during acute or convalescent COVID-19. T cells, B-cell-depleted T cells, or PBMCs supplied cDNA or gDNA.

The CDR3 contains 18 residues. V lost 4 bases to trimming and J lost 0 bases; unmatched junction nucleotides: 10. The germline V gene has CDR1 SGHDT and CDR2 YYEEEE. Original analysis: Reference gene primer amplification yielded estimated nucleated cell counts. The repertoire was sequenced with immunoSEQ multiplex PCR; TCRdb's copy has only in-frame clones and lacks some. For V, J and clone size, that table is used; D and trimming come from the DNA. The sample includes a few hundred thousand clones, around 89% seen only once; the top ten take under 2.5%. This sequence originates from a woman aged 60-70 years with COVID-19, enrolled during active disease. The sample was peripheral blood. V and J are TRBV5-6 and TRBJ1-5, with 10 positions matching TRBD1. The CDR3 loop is CASSVGQGGTYSNQPQHF. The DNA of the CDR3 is TGTGCCAGCAGCGTTGGACAGGGGGGGACTTATAGCAATCAGCCCCAGCATTTT. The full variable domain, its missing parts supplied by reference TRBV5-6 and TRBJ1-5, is DAGVTQSPTHLIKTRGQQVTLRCSPKSGHDTVSWYQQALGQGPQFIFQYYEEEERQRGNFPDRFSGHQFPNYSSELNVNALLLGDSALYLCASSVGQGGTYSNQPQHFGDGTRLSIL.